Presented here are 14 T cell receptor beta chains from one specimen sequenced in a study of shared clonotypes between healthy human individuals. The repertoire was sequenced with immunoSEQ multiplex PCR; TCRdb's copy has only in-frame clones and lacks some. Here the sample spans 2 million to 3 million clones, approximately 93% being singletons. Sequencing was performed on naive CD4+ T cells from PBMCs. Sample subset: CD45RA+ positively selected. The receptors stem from a man younger than 30 in good health. Some clones in this sample may be carry-over from other donors' samples.

V usage is TRBV7-9 and J usage is TRBJ1-4; D unresolved. The germline V gene encodes CDR1 SEHNR and CDR2 FQNEAQ (reference sequence). The CDR3 sequence is 15 residues long. V lost 1 base and J lost 5, with 11 bases in between. The CDR3 DNA sequence: TGTGCCAGCAGCTTAGGGTCAGCGAGAAATGAAAAACTGTTTTTT. As protein: CASSLGSARNEKLFF.

Here the CDR3 reads CASSEWAGVGETQYF. CDR3 coding DNA: TGTGCCAGCAGTGAATGGGCAGGGGTGGGGGAGACCCAGTACTTC. This chain joins TRBV25-1 and TRBJ2-5, with D tentatively TRBD1 (6 bases). Germline V gives CDR1 MGHDK, CDR2 SYGVNS. The CDR3 totals 15 residues. V dropped 1 base and J dropped 5 bases, with 14 bases sitting between them.

The chain combines TRBV5-6 with TRBJ1-6; 8 positions agree with TRBD1. Losses at the gene ends were 1 base for V and 0 bases for J; bases not matched to a gene: 3. In germline, CDR1 is SGHDT, CDR2 YYEEEE. The CDR3 loop spans 17 amino acids. CDR3 nucleotide sequence: TGTGCCAGCAGCTTGAGAACAGGGGGCTCCTATAATTCACCCCTCCACTTT. This sequence encodes CASSLRTGGSYNSPLHF.

The V call is TRBV7-9, the J call TRBJ2-1, with D perhaps given as TRBD1 or TRBD2 (5 bases each). V lost 1 base and J 5 bases, leaving 12 bases between the germline ends. The germline CDR1 and CDR2 sequences are SEHNR and FQNEAQ (reference sequence). The CDR3 totals 15 residues. CDR3 coding DNA: TGTGCCAGCAGCTTAGGGGAGACAGAAAACAATGAGCAGTTCTTC. Encoded protein: CASSLGETENNEQFF. The full variable domain, completed using reference TRBV7-9 and TRBJ2-1, is DTGVSQNPRHKITKRGQNVTFRCDPISEHNRLYWYRQTLGQGPEFLTYFQNEAQLEKSRLLSDRFSAERPKGSFSTLEIQRTEQGDSAMYLCASSLGETENNEQFFGPGTRLTVL.

The V gene is TRBV10-1, the J gene TRBJ2-2, with D unresolved. CDR3 length equals 15 residues. Trimming pared 8 bases from V and 7 bases from J, leaving 20 bases between. The germline CDR1 and CDR2 sequences are WNHNN and SYGVQD (reference sequence). The CDR3, as DNA: TGCGCCAGCGTCTACCAGGTTGAGGTTCACGGGGAGCTGTTTTTT. Its translation: CASVYQVEVHGELFF.

The chain couples TRBV28 to TRBJ1-5; 11 positions agree with TRBD1. The V gene end was trimmed by 8 bases and the J gene end by 4 bases; junction bases not matched to a gene: 10. The V gene's germline CDR1 is MDHEN and CDR2 SYDVKM. The CDR3 is 16 residues long. The CDR3 DNA reads as TGTGCCAGCCAAAACTGGGGGACAGGGGGGAATCAGCCCCAGCATTTT. It is translated as CASQNWGTGGNQPQHF.

This clone was counted a single time. The rearrangement uses TRBV5-1 and TRBJ1-1, with unresolved D. This CDR3 comprises 13 residues. V lost 1 base to trimming and J lost 8 bases, with 12 bases between them. The germline V gene has CDR1 SGHRS and CDR2 YFSETQ. Here the CDR3 reads CASSLLPGGEAFF. In DNA form, the CDR3 reads TGCGCCAGCAGCTTGTTACCGGGAGGGGAAGCTTTCTTT.

This chain joins TRBV5-1 and TRBJ1-4, with a weak D call TRBD1 (6 bases). The germline V gene has CDR1 SGHRS and CDR2 YFSETQ. The V end lost 4 bases, the J end lost 0 bases, and 10 bases lay between the germline ends. This CDR3 is built from 15 residues. For the CDR3, the DNA is TGCGCCAGCAGCGGGAGGACAGCAACTAATGAAAAACTGTTTTTT. Translated, it gives CASSGRTATNEKLFF.

CDR3 nucleotide sequence: TGTGCCAGCAGTGAAGAACTACGACCTGCATATTTT. Protein sequence: CASSEELRPAYF. The chain is built from TRBV28 and TRBJ1-3; D gene uncertain. Trimming took off 5 bases at V and 15 bases at J, with 17 bases between the two ends. The CDR3 runs 12 residues. The germline V gene encodes CDR1 MDHEN and CDR2 SYDVKM.

This rearrangement joins TRBV2 to TRBJ2-3; a possible D gene is TRBD1 (6 bases). The V end lost 5 bases, the J end lost 12 bases, and 18 bases lay between the germline ends. The CDR3 runs 13 residues. CDR1 is SNHLY and CDR2 is FYNNEI in the germline V gene. CDR3 in amino acids: CASSSISAGDQYF. CDR3 in DNA: TGTGCCAGCAGTTCCATTTCGGCAGGGGATCAGTATTTT. The full variable domain, completed using reference TRBV2 and TRBJ2-3, is EPEVTQTPSHQVTQMGQEVILRCVPISNHLYFYWYRQILGQKVEFLVSFYNNEISEKSEIFDDQFSVERPDGSNFTLKIRSTKLEDSAMYFCASSSISAGDQYFGPGTRLTVL.

The CDR3 region has the DNA TGTGCCAGCAGCAACAGGACACTCTACGAGCAGTACTTC. It encodes CASSNRTLYEQYF. The chain uses TRBV21-1 and TRBJ2-7; the D call in the table, TRBD1, was not verified against the DNA. TRBV21-1 is deemed a pseudogene. CDR3 size: 13 residues.

V usage is TRBV29-1 and J usage is TRBJ2-3; the match to TRBD2 covers 16 bases. Unmatched junction bases numbered 4, after V lost 6 bases and J lost 1 base. CDR3 length equals 16 residues. Germline CDR1 SQVTM, CDR2 ANQGSEA. The CDR3 DNA reads as TGCAGCGTCCCGGGACTAGCGGGAGGGCGCACAGATACGCAGTATTTT. Protein sequence: CSVPGLAGGRTDTQYF.

This chain links TRBV9 with TRBJ2-7, with D tentatively TRBD2 (5 bases). Trimming removed 4 bases from V and 6 bases from J, with 17 bases in between. Germline V gene lookup returns CDR1 SGDLS and CDR2 YYNGEE. This CDR3 comprises 14 residues. The CDR3 loop reads CASSPTVGVREQYF. As DNA, the CDR3 is TGTGCCAGCAGCCCAACCGTGGGAGTCCGCGAGCAGTACTTC. Full variable domain (outside the CDR3, taken from reference TRBV9 and TRBJ2-7): DSGVTQTPKHLITATGQRVTLRCSPRSGDLSVYWYQQSLDQGLQFLIQYYNGEERAKGNILERFSAQQFPDLHSELNLSSLELGDSALYFCASSPTVGVREQYFGPGTRLTVT.

The chain is built from TRBV6-5 and TRBJ2-5; either TRBD1 or TRBD2 may fit D (6 bases each). The germline V gene encodes CDR1 MNHEY and CDR2 SVGAGI. The CDR3 consists of 13 residues. The V end was cut by 6 bases, the J end by 11 bases, with 19 bases between. CDR3 residues: CASSRGTRGRQYF. CDR3 nucleotide sequence: TGTGCCAGCAGCCGCGGGACAAGGGGTCGGCAGTACTTC.